The present entry profiles one TCR beta chain with its context. In the authors' methods: Amplifying reference gene primers gave estimates of nucleated cell counts. The method was immunoSEQ multiplex PCR; TCRdb's version includes in-frame clones alone and lacks a portion of them. The V and J calls and clone size were taken over from that table, and D and trimming were inferred from the DNA. The profile shows some 74,000 clones, 65% to 85% of them singletons. The data were obtained in a study of blood T cell repertoires in COVID-19. Study-wide context: The United States, Italy and Spain were the sources of the acute and convalescent COVID-19 samples. The analysed material was cDNA or gDNA that came from T cells, B-cell-depleted T cells, or PBMCs.

CDR3 length equals 18 residues. V lost 4 bases, J lost 4 bases, and 14 bases stayed unmatched. Germline CDR1 LGHDT, CDR2 YNNKEL (reference sequence). Specimen: peripheral blood. The chain recombines TRBV3-1 (or the pseudogene TRBV3-2) with TRBJ2-2, with TRBD2 matching over 8 bases. The receptor comes from an elderly woman with active or convalescent COVID-19. The CDR3 reads CASSRQQPLAGGTGELFF. In DNA, the CDR3 is TGTGCCAGCAGCCGACAGCAGCCACTGGCGGGGGGCACCGGGGAGCTGTTTTTT.